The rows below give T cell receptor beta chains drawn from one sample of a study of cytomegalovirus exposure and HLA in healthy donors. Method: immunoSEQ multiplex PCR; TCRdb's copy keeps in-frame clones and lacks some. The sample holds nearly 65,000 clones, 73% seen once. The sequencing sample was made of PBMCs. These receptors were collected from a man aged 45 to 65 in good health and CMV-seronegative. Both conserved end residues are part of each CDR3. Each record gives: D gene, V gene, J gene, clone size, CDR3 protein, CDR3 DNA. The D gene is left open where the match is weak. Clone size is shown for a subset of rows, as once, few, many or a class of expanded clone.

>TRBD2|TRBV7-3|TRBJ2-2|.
CASSQVAGTTLTGELFF
TGTGCCAGCAGCCAAGTAGCCGGGACTACTCTTACCGGGGAGCTGTTTTTT
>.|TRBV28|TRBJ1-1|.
CASSLGGLVEAFF
TGTGCCAGCAGTTTAGGGGGCTTGGTTGAAGCTTTCTTT
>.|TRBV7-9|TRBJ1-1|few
CASSLRGGSTEAFF
TGTGCCAGCAGCTTAAGGGGAGGAAGCACTGAAGCTTTCTTT
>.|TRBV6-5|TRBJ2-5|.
CASSYSGPGVQETQYF
TGTGCCAGCAGTTACTCGGGGCCGGGGGTCCAAGAGACCCAGTACTTC
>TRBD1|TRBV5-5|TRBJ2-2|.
CASSLGDRGIGGELFF
TGTGCCAGCAGCTTGGGGGACAGGGGTATAGGCGGGGAGCTGTTTTTT
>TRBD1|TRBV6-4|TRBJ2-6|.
CASSRTADRTSGANVLTF
TGTGCCAGCAGCAGAACCGCGGACAGGACCTCTGGGGCCAACGTCCTGACTTTC
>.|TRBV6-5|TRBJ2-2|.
CASRFSRDTGELFF
TGTGCCAGCAGATTTAGTCGAGACACCGGGGAGCTGTTTTTT
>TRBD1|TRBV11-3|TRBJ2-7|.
CASSPDRGSPYEQYF
TGTGCCAGCAGCCCCGACAGGGGTAGTCCCTACGAGCAGTACTTC
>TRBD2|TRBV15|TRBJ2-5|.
CATIQAGVPRETQYF
TGTGCCACCATCCAGGCGGGGGTACCGCGTGAGACCCAGTACTTC
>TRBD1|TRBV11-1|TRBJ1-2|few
CASSRTGIYGYTF
TGTGCCAGCAGCCGGACAGGGATTTATGGCTACACCTTC
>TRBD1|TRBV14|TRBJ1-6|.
CASSPGQGASSYNSPLHF
TGTGCCAGCAGCCCCGGACAGGGGGCGAGCTCCTATAATTCACCCCTCCACTTT
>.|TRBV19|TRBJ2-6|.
CASTSGQAGANVLTF
TGTGCCAGTACTTCAGGGCAAGCTGGGGCCAACGTCCTGACTTTC
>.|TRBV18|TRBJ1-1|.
CASSPSGVAEAFF
TGTGCCAGCTCACCATCAGGGGTAGCTGAAGCTTTCTTT
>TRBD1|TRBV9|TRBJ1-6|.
CASRAGGFSSPLHF
TGTGCCAGCAGGGCAGGGGGCTTTAGTTCACCCCTCCACTTT
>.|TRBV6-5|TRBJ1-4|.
CASSLRGIRSEKLFF
TGTGCCAGCAGCCTAAGGGGCATAAGGAGTGAAAAACTGTTTTTT
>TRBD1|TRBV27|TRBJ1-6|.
CASRLTGENSPLHF
TGTGCCAGCAGACTCACAGGGGAGAATTCACCCCTCCACTTT
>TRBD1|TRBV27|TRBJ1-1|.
CASSIDRVGYTEAFF
TGTGCCAGCAGTATCGACAGGGTCGGATACACTGAAGCTTTCTTT
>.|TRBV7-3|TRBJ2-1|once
CASSARPDRSYNEQFF
TGTGCCAGCAGCGCCAGGCCCGATCGGTCCTACAATGAGCAGTTCTTC
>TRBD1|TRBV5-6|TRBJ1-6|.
CASSLGQGSYNSPLHF
TGTGCCAGCAGCTTGGGACAGGGCTCCTATAATTCACCCCTCCACTTT
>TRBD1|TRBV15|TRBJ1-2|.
CATSTGPGGGGYTF
TGTGCCACCAGCACGGGGCCAGGGGGCGGTGGCTACACCTTC
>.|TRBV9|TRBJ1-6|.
CASSELGGGVGSPLHF
TGTGCCAGCAGCGAGCTGGGGGGGGGAGTAGGTTCACCCCTCCACTTT
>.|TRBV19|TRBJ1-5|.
CASSTNSNQPQHF
TGTGCCAGTAGTACAAATAGCAATCAGCCCCAGCATTTT
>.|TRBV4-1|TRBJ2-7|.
CASSLRSAGPRGSPLYEQYF
TGCGCCAGCAGCCTAAGATCAGCAGGCCCTCGGGGTTCACCCCTCTACGAGCAGTACTTC
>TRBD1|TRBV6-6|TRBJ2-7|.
CASSYLDREGQYF
TGTGCCAGCAGTTACCTCGACAGGGAAGGGCAGTACTTC
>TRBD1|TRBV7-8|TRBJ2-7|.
CASRLDRVSYEQYF
TGTGCCAGCAGACTCGACAGGGTCTCCTACGAGCAGTACTTC
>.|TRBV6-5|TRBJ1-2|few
CASSYRTVGLDYGYTF
TGTGCCAGCAGTTACCGGACTGTTGGACTGGACTATGGCTACACCTTC
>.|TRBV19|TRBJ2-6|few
CASRDRLGANVLTF
TGTGCCAGTAGAGACAGGTTGGGGGCCAACGTCCTGACTTTC
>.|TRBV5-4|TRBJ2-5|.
CASNSRVRAGQETQYF
TGTGCCAGTAACTCTAGGGTACGGGCGGGACAAGAGACCCAGTACTTC
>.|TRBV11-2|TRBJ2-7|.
CASSLGVPTYEQYF
TGTGCCAGCAGCTTAGGAGTTCCTACCTACGAGCAGTACTTC
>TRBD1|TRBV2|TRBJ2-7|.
CASRPTGTGSYEQYF
TGTGCCAGCAGGCCTACCGGGACAGGCTCCTACGAGCAGTACTTC